This T cell receptor beta chain was profiled in a study of T cell responses to AZD1222 COVID-19 vaccine. CDR3 length equals 15 residues. Germline values: CDR1 SGHTA, CDR2 FQGNSA. Trimming cost V 4 bases and J 5 bases; bases outside gene matches: 8. Only in-frame clones appear in the TCRdb table, and some are missing; sequencing was by immunoSEQ multiplex PCR. The sample yields approximately 190,000 clones, approximately 92% seen once. The V and J genes are TRBV7-2 and TRBJ1-2; the match to TRBD1 covers 9 bases. This clonotype was sampled from an adult in good health. The sequencing here drew on peripheral blood, taken on day 0 of AZD1222 vaccination. As DNA, the CDR3 is TGTGCCAGCAGCTCCCGGACAGGGGAGGATTATGGCTACACCTTC. Its protein is CASSSRTGEDYGYTF.